The 26 T cell receptor beta chains below come from one sample, sequenced in a study of metastatic and nonmetastatic thyroid tumors. All patients reached thyroid surgery having received no treatment beforehand. Through MiXCR, TCRdb re-clonotyped the PCR reads. In the table there are around 8,000 clones, around a quarter of which are singletons. Specimen: tumor tissue. The receptors were gathered from a female donor with papillary thyroid cancer or a benign thyroid nodule (not recorded which). Some clones in this sample may be carry-over from other donors' samples.

The sample holds a few counts of this clone. J is TRBJ2-5 and V is TRBV2; 7 positions match TRBD1. V shed 6 bases, J shed 5 bases, and the junction held 9 bases outside the gene matches. In germline, CDR1 is SNHLY, CDR2 FYNNEI. This CDR3 has 14 amino acids. CDR3 DNA sequence: TGTGCCAGCAGCTTGGACAGGTCTTGGGAGACCCAGTACTTC. Translation gives CASSLDRSWETQYF.

This clone was picked up many times. The chain carries TRBV5-6 and TRBJ1-5; 10 bases align to TRBD1. Looked up from germline, CDR1 is SGHDT and CDR2 is YYEEEE. This CDR3 is built from 15 residues. J was trimmed by 6 bases and V by 4 bases; bases with no gene match: 7. The CDR3 here is CASSVGQGRGQPQHF. The CDR3 DNA sequence: TGTGCCAGCAGCGTGGGACAGGGGAGGGGTCAGCCCCAGCATTTT.

In its sample, this clone is medium-sized. The chain is built from TRBV12-3 or TRBV12-4 and TRBJ1-1; tentative D call: TRBD1 (6 bases). V was trimmed by 7 bases and J by 7 bases, leaving 16 bases between them. The CDR3 length is 13 residues. In DNA, the CDR3 is TGTGCCAGCACCGGGGGCCGGTACAATGAAGCTTTCTTT. Translating gives CASTGGRYNEAFF.

The genes are TRBV7-6 and TRBJ2-5; D not resolved. Germline V gene sequence: CDR1 SGHVS, CDR2 FNYEAQ. The V and J ends lost 5 bases and 1 base respectively, with 11 bases between them. This CDR3 has 14 residues. Written as DNA, the CDR3 is TGTGCCAGCAGCCTAATATCCAGCCAAGAGACCCAGTACTTC. It is translated as CASSLISSQETQYF.

This clone was recorded at least ten times. This sequence joins TRBV28 and TRBJ2-2; D remains unclear. CDR1 is MDHEN, CDR2 SYDVKM, per germline. CDR3 length: 14 amino acids. Trimming removed 6 bases at V and 5 bases at J, with 13 bases between. This CDR3 reads CASRAQALTGELFF. CDR3 nucleotide sequence: TGTGCCAGCAGAGCCCAGGCCTTGACCGGGGAGCTGTTTTTT.

Ten or more counts support this clone. This chain connects TRBV5-1 to TRBJ2-3; D ambiguous. V lost 8 bases, J lost 2 bases, and 6 bases lay in between. Germline values: CDR1 SGHRS, CDR2 YFSETQ. The CDR3 is 11 amino acids. CDR3 in amino acids: CASRITDTQYF. The CDR3 DNA is TGCGCCAGTAGAATCACAGATACGCAGTATTTT.

The chain carries TRBV7-8 and TRBJ2-7, with D unclear. Germline CDR1 SGHVS, CDR2 FQNEAQ. The length of the CDR3 is 15 residues. V gave up 5 bases and J gave up 4 bases, with 18 bases separating them. The CDR3 DNA reads as TGTGCCAGCAGCACGGGCCCCATGGGCGCGTACGAGCAGTACTTC. Protein: CASSTGPMGAYEQYF.

This clone was detected many times. The rearrangement uses TRBV19 and TRBJ1-1; a possible D gene is TRBD1 (6 bases). The length of the CDR3 is 14 residues. Per germline, CDR1 LNHDA and CDR2 SQIVND (reference sequence). Between the trimmed V and J ends, which lost 6 bases and 3 bases, there was a span of 14 bases. The CDR3 loop reads CASRRYRDDTEAFF. CDR3 nucleotide sequence: TGTGCCAGTAGAAGGTACAGGGATGACACTGAAGCTTTCTTT.

This clone showed up many times. V is TRBV5-5 and J is TRBJ1-4; TRBD1 aligns across 9 bases. Germline trimming cut 4 bases from V and 7 bases from J; bases unmatched to any gene: 5. CDR1 is SGHKS, CDR2 YYEKEE, per germline (reference sequence). This CDR3 contains 14 residues. The CDR3 sequence: CASSRTGVFEKLFF. For the CDR3, the DNA is TGTGCCAGCAGCCGGACAGGGGTGTTTGAAAAACTGTTTTTT.

Sample share makes this clone medium-sized. The rearrangement uses TRBV20-1 and TRBJ2-7, with D possibly being TRBD1 (6 bases). The CDR3 length is 14 residues. With 5 bases removed from V and 0 bases from J, the gap between germline ends came to 14 bases. The germline gives CDR1 DFQATT, CDR2 SNEGSKA (reference sequence). This CDR3 reads CSAPPGTSSYEQYF. CDR3 in DNA: TGCAGTGCTCCACCCGGGACAAGCTCCTACGAGCAGTACTTC.

This clone was seen repeatedly, ten times or more. A much larger clone lies a single base off, so this may be a read error. The identical CDR3 is also encoded by other nucleotide sequences in the sample. This chain uses TRBV5-1 with TRBJ1-4; TRBD1 is a possible D gene (5 bases). The CDR3 consists of 13 residues. Germline values: CDR1 SGHRS, CDR2 YFSETQ. The CDR3 here is CASSQGVGEKLFF. The CDR3 DNA follows: TGCGCCAGCAGCCAAGGGGTAGGAGAAAAACTGTTTTTC.

This clone was observed many times. The rearrangement uses TRBV3-1 and TRBJ2-5; 8 bases align to TRBD1. The V segment lost 4 bases and the J segment 9 bases; nucleotides outside the gene matches: 16. Germline loops: CDR1 LGHDT, CDR2 YNNKEL (reference sequence). This CDR3 is built from 16 residues. The CDR3 protein is CASSPPGQADRGAQYF. In nucleotides, the CDR3 is TGTGCCAGCAGCCCCCCGGGACAGGCCGATAGGGGGGCCCAGTACTTC.

The table lists this clone with many counts. The gene calls are TRBV7-9 and TRBJ2-1; no definite D call. CDR3 size: 13 residues. Trimming pared 1 base from V and 6 bases from J, leaving 7 bases between. Per germline, CDR1 SEHNR and CDR2 FQNEAQ (reference sequence). CDR3 nucleotides: TGTGCCAGCAGCTTAGGTCTAGGCAATGAGCAGTTCTTC. Translation: CASSLGLGNEQFF. The full variable domain, with the rest looked up from reference TRBV7-9 and TRBJ2-1, is DTGVSQNPRHKITKRGQNVTFRCDPISEHNRLYWYRQTLGQGPEFLTYFQNEAQLEKSRLLSDRFSAERPKGSFSTLEIQRTEQGDSAMYLCASSLGLGNEQFFGPGTRLTVL.

V usage is TRBV5-1 and J usage is TRBJ2-7, with a possible D match to TRBD2 (5 bases). V lost 0 bases and J 7 bases, leaving 8 bases between the germline ends. Germline CDR1 and CDR2: SGHRS and YFSETQ. The CDR3 extends over 12 amino acids. Written as DNA, the CDR3 is TGCGCCAGCAGCTTGGGTGGGGAGGAGCAGTACTTC. Translated: CASSLGGEEQYF.

This clone was counted a few times. The rearrangement uses TRBV27 and TRBJ2-2; TRBD2 agrees at 11 bases. Looked up from germline, CDR1 is MNHEY and CDR2 is SMNVEV (reference sequence). The junction had 8 bases not matched to a gene; V was cut back by 5 bases and J by 6 bases. The CDR3 is 16 residues long. The DNA for the CDR3 is TGTGCCAGCAGTATAACTAGCGGGAGACTCTCCGGGGAGCTGTTTTTT. Translation: CASSITSGRLSGELFF.

In its sample, this clone is medium-sized. The chain employs TRBV5-1 and TRBJ1-1; D is perhaps TRBD1 (5 bases). The CDR3 consists of 13 residues. V was pared by 1 base and J by 7 bases, with 11 bases between. Germline V gives CDR1 SGHRS, CDR2 YFSETQ. Written as DNA, the CDR3 is TGCGCCAGCAGCTTGTTGGGGGGTATTGAAGCTTTCTTT. This sequence encodes CASSLLGGIEAFF.

This clone was seen a few times. The chain carries TRBV12-3 or TRBV12-4 and TRBJ1-1; 9 bases agree with TRBD1. The CDR3 consists of 14 residues. V dropped 4 bases and J dropped 4; count of bases not matched to a gene: 4. CDR3 region: CASSSGTGTTEAFF. In DNA form, the CDR3 reads TGTGCCAGCAGTTCCGGGACAGGGACCACTGAAGCTTTCTTT.

For this clone: This clone may be a read error of a much larger clone one base away. The rearrangement uses TRBV6-2 or TRBV6-3 and TRBJ2-1; tentatively, D is TRBD2 (5 bases). From germline, CDR1 is MNHEY and CDR2 SVGEGT. The CDR3 is 15 residues long. CDR3 coding DNA: TGTGCCAGCAGTTACGTTTTTACCCCAGGAGGTGGGCAGTTTTTC. This sequence encodes CASSYVFTPGGGQFF.

The rearrangement uses TRBV28 and TRBJ2-7; 10 positions agree with TRBD2. The V segment lost 8 bases and the J segment 5 bases; nucleotides outside the gene matches: 6. Germline V gives CDR1 MDHEN, CDR2 SYDVKM. The CDR3 spans 13 residues. Written as DNA, the CDR3 is TGTGCCAGCCTCCTAGCGGGAGCCCACGAGCAGTACTTC. This encodes CASLLAGAHEQYF. Combining the CDR3 with reference TRBV28 and TRBJ2-7 gives the whole variable domain DVKVTQSSRYLVKRTGEKVFLECVQDMDHENMFWYRQDPGLGLRLIYFSYDVKMKEKGDIPEGYSVSREKKERFSLILESASTNQTSMYLCASLLAGAHEQYFGPGTRLTVT.

This clone is classed as medium-sized. The chain has TRBV12-3 or TRBV12-4 and TRBJ2-7; TRBD1 aligns across 9 bases. V lost 5 bases to trimming and J lost 6 bases; unmatched junction nucleotides: 5. This CDR3 spans 13 amino acids. The CDR3 coding sequence is TGTGCCAGCAGTAGGACAGGGGCAAGCGAGCAGTACTTC. It is translated as CASSRTGASEQYF.

This rearrangement joins TRBV28 to TRBJ1-1; maybe TRBD1 (5 bases). The V end was cut by 6 bases, the J end by 8 bases, with 16 bases between. The CDR3 consists of 13 residues. Looked up from germline, CDR1 is MDHEN and CDR2 is SYDVKM. CDR3: CASRCGQGSEAFF. The DNA for the CDR3 is TGTGCCAGCAGGTGCGGACAAGGGTCAGAAGCTTTCTTT.

By sample share, this clone is medium-sized (0.01 to 0.1%). The CDR3 region is CASSLGQTGNYGYTF. For the CDR3, the DNA is TGTGCCAGCAGCTTGGGACAAACGGGAAACTATGGCTACACCTTC. The V gene is TRBV7-2, the J gene TRBJ1-2, with a possible D match to TRBD1 (6 bases). The CDR3 runs 15 residues. Per germline, CDR1 SGHTA and CDR2 FQGNSA. Trimming shortened V by 3 bases and J by 2 bases, and 13 bases separated the two germline ends. The variable domain in full, with the rest retrieved from reference TRBV7-2 and TRBJ1-2, is GAGVSQSPSNKVTEKGKDVELRCDPISGHTALYWYRQSLGQGLEFLIYFQGNSAPDKSGLPSDRFSAERTGGSVSTLTIQRTQQEDSAVYLCASSLGQTGNYGYTFGSGTRLTVV.

This clone came up many times. J is TRBJ1-6 and V is TRBV20-1, with unresolved D. The CDR3 has 12 residues. The germline V gene encodes CDR1 DFQATT and CDR2 SNEGSKA (reference sequence). The CDR3 here is CRERSYNSPLHF. Written as DNA, the CDR3 is TGCCGGGAGCGCTCCTATAATTCACCCCTCCACTTT.

By sample share, this clone is medium-sized. This sequence joins TRBV10-3 and TRBJ2-2, with 8 bases matching TRBD2. V shed 8 bases, J shed 6 bases, and the junction held 5 bases outside the gene matches. This CDR3 is 13 amino acids long. CDR1 is ENHRY and CDR2 is SYGVKD in the germline V gene. CDR3 region: CAIFSGEPGELFF. The CDR3 DNA follows: TGTGCCATCTTTAGCGGGGAGCCCGGGGAGCTGTTTTTT.

This clone is medium-sized in the sample. The V call is TRBV12-3 or TRBV12-4, the J call TRBJ2-1; 9 nucleotides match TRBD2. This CDR3 region has 14 residues. With V trimmed by 4 bases and J by 7 bases, 5 bases remained unmatched. This CDR3 is CASSSAGGHNEQFF. The CDR3, as DNA: TGTGCCAGCAGTTCGGCGGGGGGGCATAATGAGCAGTTCTTC.

In its sample, this clone ranks as medium-sized. This rearrangement joins TRBV6-1 to TRBJ1-6; TRBD1 matches at 9 bases. In germline, CDR1 is MNHNS, CDR2 SASEGT. The CDR3 extends over 16 amino acids. V lost 5 bases to trimming and J lost 9 bases; unmatched junction nucleotides: 11. The CDR3 spells CASSSRQGEYFSPLHF. For the CDR3, the DNA is TGTGCCAGCAGTTCCCGACAGGGGGAATATTTTTCACCCCTCCACTTT.